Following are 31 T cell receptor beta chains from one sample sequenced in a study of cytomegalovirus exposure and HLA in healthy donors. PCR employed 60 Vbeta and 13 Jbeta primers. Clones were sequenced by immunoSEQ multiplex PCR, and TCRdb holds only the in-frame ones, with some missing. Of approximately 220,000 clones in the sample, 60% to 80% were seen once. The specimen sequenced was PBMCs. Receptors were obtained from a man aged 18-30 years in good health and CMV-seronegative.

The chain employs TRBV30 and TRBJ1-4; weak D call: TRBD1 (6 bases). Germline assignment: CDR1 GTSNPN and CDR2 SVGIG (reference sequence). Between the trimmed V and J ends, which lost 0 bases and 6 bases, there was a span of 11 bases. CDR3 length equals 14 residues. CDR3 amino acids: CAWSVTGFYEKLFF. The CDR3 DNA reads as TGTGCCTGGAGTGTAACAGGGTTCTATGAAAAACTGTTTTTT. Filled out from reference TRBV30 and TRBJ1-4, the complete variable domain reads SQTIHQWPATLVQPVGSPLSLECTVEGTSNPNLYWYRQAAGRGLQLLFYSVGIGQISSEVPQNLSASRPQDRQFILSSKKLLLSDSGFYLCAWSVTGFYEKLFFGSGTQLSVL.

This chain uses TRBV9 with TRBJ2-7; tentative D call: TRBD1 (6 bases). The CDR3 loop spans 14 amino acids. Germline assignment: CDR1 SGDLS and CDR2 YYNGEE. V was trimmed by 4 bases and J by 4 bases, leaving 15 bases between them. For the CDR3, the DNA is TGTGCCAGCAGCCCTGGCCCAGGGGTGTACGAGCAGTACTTC. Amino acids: CASSPGPGVYEQYF.

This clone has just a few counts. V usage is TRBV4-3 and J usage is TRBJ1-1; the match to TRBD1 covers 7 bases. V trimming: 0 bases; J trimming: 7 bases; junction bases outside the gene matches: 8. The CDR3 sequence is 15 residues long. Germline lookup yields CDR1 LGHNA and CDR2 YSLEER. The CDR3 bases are TGCGCCAGCAGCCAAGATCCGAGACAGGGTTATGAAGCTTTCTTT. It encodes CASSQDPRQGYEAFF.

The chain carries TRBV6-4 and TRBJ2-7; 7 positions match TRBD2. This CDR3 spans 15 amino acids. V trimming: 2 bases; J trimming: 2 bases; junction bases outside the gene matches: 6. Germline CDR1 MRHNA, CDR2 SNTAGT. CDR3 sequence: CASSDQAGTAYEQYF. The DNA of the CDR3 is TGTGCCAGCAGTGACCAAGCGGGGACTGCCTACGAGCAGTACTTC.

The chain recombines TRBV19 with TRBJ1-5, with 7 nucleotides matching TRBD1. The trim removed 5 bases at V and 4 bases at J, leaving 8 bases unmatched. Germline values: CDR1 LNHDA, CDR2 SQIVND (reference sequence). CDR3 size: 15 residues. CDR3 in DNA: TGTGCCAGTAGTTGGGACAGTGGGATGAATCAGCCCCAGCATTTT. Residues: CASSWDSGMNQPQHF.

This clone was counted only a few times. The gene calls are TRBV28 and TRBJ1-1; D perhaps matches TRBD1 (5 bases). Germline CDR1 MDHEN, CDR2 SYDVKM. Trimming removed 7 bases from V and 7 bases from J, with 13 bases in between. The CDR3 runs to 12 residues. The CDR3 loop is CASTDSIVEAFF. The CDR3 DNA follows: TGTGCCAGCACCGACAGCATCGTTGAAGCTTTCTTT.

The CDR3 loop reads CASSLYSGDNSPLHF. The CDR3 DNA sequence: TGTGCCAGCAGCTTATACAGCGGAGATAATTCACCCCTCCACTTT. The chain is built from TRBV13 and TRBJ1-6; D gene ambiguous. V lost 2 bases and J 5 bases, leaving 10 bases between the germline ends. Germline V gene sequence: CDR1 PRHDT, CDR2 FYEKMQ (reference sequence). The CDR3 totals 15 residues.

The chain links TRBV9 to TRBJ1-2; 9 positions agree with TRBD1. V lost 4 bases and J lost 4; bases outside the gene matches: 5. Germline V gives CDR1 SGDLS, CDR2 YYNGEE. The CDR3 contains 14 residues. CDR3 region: CASSPDRGIYGYTF. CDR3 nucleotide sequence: TGTGCCAGCAGCCCAGACAGGGGGATCTATGGCTACACCTTC.

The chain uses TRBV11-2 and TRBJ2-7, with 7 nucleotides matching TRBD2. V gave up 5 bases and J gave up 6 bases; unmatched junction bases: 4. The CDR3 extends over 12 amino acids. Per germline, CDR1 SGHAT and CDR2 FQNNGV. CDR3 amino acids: CASSPASGEQYF. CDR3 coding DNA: TGTGCCAGCAGCCCCGCTAGCGGCGAGCAGTACTTC.

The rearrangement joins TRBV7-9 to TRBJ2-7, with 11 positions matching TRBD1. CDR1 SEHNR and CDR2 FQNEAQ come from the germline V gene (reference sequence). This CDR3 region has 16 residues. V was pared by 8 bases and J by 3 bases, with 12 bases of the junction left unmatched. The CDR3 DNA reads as TGTGCCAGCTCCGGACAGGGGGCCCCCAAGCTCTACGAGCAGTACTTC. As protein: CASSGQGAPKLYEQYF.

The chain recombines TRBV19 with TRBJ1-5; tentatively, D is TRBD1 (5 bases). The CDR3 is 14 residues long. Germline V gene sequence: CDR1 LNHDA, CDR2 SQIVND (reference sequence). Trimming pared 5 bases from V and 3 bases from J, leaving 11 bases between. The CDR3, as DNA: TGTGCCAGTAGTGAACAGGTTTCCAATCAGCCCCAGCATTTT. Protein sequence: CASSEQVSNQPQHF. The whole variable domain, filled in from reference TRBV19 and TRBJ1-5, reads DGGITQSPKYLFRKEGQNVTLSCEQNLNHDAMYWYRQDPGQGLRLIYYSQIVNDFQKGDIAEGYSVSREKKESFPLTVTSAQKNPTAFYLCASSEQVSNQPQHFGDGTRLSIL.

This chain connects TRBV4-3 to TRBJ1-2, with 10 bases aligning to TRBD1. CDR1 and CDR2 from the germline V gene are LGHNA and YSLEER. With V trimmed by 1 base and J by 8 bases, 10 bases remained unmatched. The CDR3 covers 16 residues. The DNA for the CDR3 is TGCGCCAGCAGCCAAGGCGCCGGACAGGGGGTCCCAGGCTACACCTTC. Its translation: CASSQGAGQGVPGYTF.

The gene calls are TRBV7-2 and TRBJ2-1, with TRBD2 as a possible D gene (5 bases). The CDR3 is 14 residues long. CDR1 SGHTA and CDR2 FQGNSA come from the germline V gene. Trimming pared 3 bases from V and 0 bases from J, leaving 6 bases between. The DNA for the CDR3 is TGTGCCAGCAGCTTGGGGAGCTCCTACAATGAGCAGTTCTTC. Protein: CASSLGSSYNEQFF.

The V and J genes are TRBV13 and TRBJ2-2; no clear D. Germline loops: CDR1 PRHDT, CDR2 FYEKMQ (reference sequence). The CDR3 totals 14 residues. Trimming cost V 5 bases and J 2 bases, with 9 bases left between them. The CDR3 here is CASSTTANTGELFF. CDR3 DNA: TGTGCCAGCAGCACCACAGCAAACACCGGGGAGCTGTTTTTT.

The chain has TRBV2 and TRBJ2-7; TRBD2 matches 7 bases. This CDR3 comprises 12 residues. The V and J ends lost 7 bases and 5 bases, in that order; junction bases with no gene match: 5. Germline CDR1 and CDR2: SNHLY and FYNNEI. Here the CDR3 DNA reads TGTGCCAGCACCAGGGAGGGTGACGAGCAGTACTTC. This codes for CASTREGDEQYF.

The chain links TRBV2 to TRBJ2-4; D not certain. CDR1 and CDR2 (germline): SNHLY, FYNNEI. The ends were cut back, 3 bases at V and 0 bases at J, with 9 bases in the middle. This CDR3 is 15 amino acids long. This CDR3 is CASSERLLAKNIQYF. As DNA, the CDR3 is TGTGCCAGCAGTGAGCGGTTACTAGCCAAAAACATTCAGTACTTC.

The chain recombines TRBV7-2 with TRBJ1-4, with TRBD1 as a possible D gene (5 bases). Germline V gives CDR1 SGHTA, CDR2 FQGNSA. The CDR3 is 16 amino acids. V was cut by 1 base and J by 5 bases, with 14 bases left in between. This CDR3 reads CASSLGRQGGNEKLFF. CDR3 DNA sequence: TGTGCCAGCAGCTTAGGTCGGCAGGGTGGGAATGAAAAACTGTTTTTT.

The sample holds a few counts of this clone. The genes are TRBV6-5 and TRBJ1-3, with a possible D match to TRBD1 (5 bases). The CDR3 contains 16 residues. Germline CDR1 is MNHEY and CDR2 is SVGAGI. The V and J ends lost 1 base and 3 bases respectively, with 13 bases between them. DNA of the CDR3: TGTGCCAGCAGTTACTTCCAGGGATCCAGTGGAAACACCATATATTTT. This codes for CASSYFQGSSGNTIYF.

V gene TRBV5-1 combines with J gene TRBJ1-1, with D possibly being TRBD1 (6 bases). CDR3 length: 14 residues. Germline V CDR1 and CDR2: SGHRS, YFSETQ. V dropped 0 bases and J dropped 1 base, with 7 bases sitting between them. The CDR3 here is CASSLEGGNTEAFF. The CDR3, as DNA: TGCGCCAGCAGCTTGGAAGGGGGGAACACTGAAGCTTTCTTT.

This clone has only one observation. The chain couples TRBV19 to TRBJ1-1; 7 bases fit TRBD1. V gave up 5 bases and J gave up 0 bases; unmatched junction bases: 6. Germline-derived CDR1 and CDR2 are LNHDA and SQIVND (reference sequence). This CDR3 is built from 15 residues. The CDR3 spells CASSPQGQLNTEAFF. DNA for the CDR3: TGTGCCAGTAGTCCTCAGGGACAGTTGAACACTGAAGCTTTCTTT.

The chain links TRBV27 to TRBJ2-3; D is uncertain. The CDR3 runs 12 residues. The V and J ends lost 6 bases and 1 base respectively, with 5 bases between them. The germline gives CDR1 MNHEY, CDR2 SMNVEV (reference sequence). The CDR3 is CASRARTDTQYF. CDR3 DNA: TGTGCCAGCAGGGCCCGCACAGATACGCAGTATTTT.

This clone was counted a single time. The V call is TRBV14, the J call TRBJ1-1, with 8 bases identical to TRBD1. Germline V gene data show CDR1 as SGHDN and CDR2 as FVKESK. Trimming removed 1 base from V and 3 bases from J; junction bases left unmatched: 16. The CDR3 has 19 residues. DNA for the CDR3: TGTGCCAGCAGCCAAGGTGTTGGACAGGGAACTCGCGGGGACACTGAAGCTTTCTTT. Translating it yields CASSQGVGQGTRGDTEAFF.

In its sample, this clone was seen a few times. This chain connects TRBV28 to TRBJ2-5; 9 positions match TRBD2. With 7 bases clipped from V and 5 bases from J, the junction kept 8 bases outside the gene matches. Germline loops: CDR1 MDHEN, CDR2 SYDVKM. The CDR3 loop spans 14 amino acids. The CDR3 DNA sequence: TGTGCCAGCAATCGCGGGAGGGCCGACGAGACCCAGTACTTC. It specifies CASNRGRADETQYF.

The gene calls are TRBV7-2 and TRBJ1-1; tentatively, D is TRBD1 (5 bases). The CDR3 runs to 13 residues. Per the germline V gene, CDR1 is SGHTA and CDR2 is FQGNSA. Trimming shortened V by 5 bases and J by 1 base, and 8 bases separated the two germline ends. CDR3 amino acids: CASSAGGNTEAFF. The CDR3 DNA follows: TGTGCCAGCAGCGCCGGGGGGAACACTGAAGCTTTCTTT.

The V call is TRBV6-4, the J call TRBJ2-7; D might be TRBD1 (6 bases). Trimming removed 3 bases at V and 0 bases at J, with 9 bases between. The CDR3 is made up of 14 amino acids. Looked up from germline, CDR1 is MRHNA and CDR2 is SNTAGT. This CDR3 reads CASSEDSTSYEQYF. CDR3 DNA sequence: TGTGCCAGCAGTGAGGACAGCACCTCCTACGAGCAGTACTTC.

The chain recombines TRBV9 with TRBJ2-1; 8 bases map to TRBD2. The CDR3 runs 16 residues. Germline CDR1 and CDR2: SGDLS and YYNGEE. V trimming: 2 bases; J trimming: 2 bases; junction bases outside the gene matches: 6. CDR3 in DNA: TGTGCCAGCAGCGTCGACAGCGGGGGTACCTACAATGAGCAGTTCTTC. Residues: CASSVDSGGTYNEQFF.

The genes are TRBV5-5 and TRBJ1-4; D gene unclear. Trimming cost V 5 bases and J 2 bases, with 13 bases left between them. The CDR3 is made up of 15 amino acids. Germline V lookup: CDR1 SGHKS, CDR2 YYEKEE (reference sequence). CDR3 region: CASSPGTSTNEKLFF. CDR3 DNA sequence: TGTGCCAGCAGTCCGGGTACCTCGACTAATGAAAAACTGTTTTTT.

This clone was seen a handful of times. The CDR3 nucleotides read TGTGCCAGCAGTGAAGCGATACAGGGCGGTGAAAAACTGTTTTTT. This sequence encodes CASSEAIQGGEKLFF. The rearrangement links TRBV2 to TRBJ1-4; tentatively, D is TRBD1 (6 bases). Germline V CDR1 and CDR2: SNHLY, FYNNEI. The CDR3 extends over 15 amino acids. V lost 0 bases to trimming and J lost 7 bases, with 12 bases between them. Combining the CDR3 with reference TRBV2 and TRBJ1-4 gives the whole variable domain EPEVTQTPSHQVTQMGQEVILRCVPISNHLYFYWYRQILGQKVEFLVSFYNNEISEKSEIFDDQFSVERPDGSNFTLKIRSTKLEDSAMYFCASSEAIQGGEKLFFGSGTQLSVL.

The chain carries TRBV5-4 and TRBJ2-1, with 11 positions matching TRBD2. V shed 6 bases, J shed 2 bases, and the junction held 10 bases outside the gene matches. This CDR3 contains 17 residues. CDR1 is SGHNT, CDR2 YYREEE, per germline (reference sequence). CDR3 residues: CASTLDLAGGTYNEQFF. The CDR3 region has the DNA TGTGCCAGCACGCTGGATTTAGCGGGAGGGACCTACAATGAGCAGTTCTTC.

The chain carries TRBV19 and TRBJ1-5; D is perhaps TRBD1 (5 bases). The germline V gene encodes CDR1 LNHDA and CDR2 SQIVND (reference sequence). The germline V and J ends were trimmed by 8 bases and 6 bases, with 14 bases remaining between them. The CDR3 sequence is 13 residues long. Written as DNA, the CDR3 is TGTGCCAGTTGGGGCCGGAGGGCTCAGCCCCAGCATTTT. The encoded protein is CASWGRRAQPQHF. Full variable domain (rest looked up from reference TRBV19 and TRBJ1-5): DGGITQSPKYLFRKEGQNVTLSCEQNLNHDAMYWYRQDPGQGLRLIYYSQIVNDFQKGDIAEGYSVSREKKESFPLTVTSAQKNPTAFYLCASWGRRAQPQHFGDGTRLSIL.

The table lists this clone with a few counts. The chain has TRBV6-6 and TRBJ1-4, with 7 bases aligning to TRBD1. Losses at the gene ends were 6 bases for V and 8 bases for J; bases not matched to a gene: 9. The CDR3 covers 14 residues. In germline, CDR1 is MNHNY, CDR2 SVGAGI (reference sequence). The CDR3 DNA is TGTGCCAGCAGGCTGGGACAGAACAACGAAAAACTGTTTTTT. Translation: CASRLGQNNEKLFF.